The following is a T cell receptor beta chain sequence with its context. Its binding antigen is unknown. No quality values exist for individual bases; no much larger clone is one base distant. The germline V gene supplies CDR1 MNHEY and CDR2 SVGAGI. The CDR3 runs 13 amino acids, cysteine and phenylalanine included. Only CDR3 DNA remains: 39 bases, in frame from the first base. Between the V and J ends, shortened by 10 bases and 2 bases respectively, the junction contains 12 bases. The sample is drawn from a study of T cell responses to AZD1222 COVID-19 vaccine (TCRdb year 2021). Looking at the study overall: A total of more than 230 trial participants underwent TCR sequencing, of whom some 210 received two doses of AZD1222 and 26 received two doses of the MenACWY control vaccine. Trial participants were enrolled by age into subgroups of 18-55, 56-69 and 70-plus years, and roughly 150, 30 and 60 TCR-sequenced participants, respectively, were included in these subgroups. The research as a whole found: In the small 56-69-year group, the increase in depth fell short of significance, most likely because of low power. Reportedly, almost half of the unique spike-specific TCRs recognized epitopes lying outside the regions that are mutated in the B.1.351 and B.1.1.7 variants. A significant rise in spike-specific TCR breadth and depth was observed after two AZD1222 doses relative to day 0 and relative to MenACWY recipients. Conclusions about previously exposed vaccinees are limited, since just a handful of AZD1222 recipients were seropositive for SARS-CoV-2 at baseline. The vaccine-associated CD4 TCRs covered the entire spike protein, and the dominant responses fell in regions 160-218 and 743-854. Because no samples from the day 14 peak response were available, repertoires could be characterized only after the peak T cell response. Participants were mostly white British and included more females than males, and it was suggested by the authors that clonal diversity may have been underestimated.

The CDR3 regions of human TCRbeta chains were analyzed by immunosequencing. On the authors' methods: TCRs in the repertoires were compared against a reference library of SARS-CoV-2-specific TCRs that had been generated with the MIRA antigen-specificity platform. Breadth was defined as the fraction of unique TCRs that were SARS-CoV-2-associated, and depth was defined as the fraction of total T cells that were SARS-CoV-2-associated. Each spike-specific TCR was assigned to its reactive spike region and to a CD4 or CD8 class using the MIRA data. Log10-transformed breadth and depth values were compared by one-way ANOVA with Sidak's multiple comparisons tests. TCRdb obtained this table from immuneACCESS and retained in-frame rearrangements with V and J assigned. These tables miss some clones; where compared with another copy, unresolved V genes account for less than half of the shortfall, and the remainder is unexplained. V, J and clone size derive from that table, while D and trimming were established from the DNA sequence. This sample holds about 78,000 clones; around nine tenths were observed only once. Together, the top ten hold about 3.5% of the sample.

The time point label, read with the paper, signifies: about 28 days (+/-7) after the second vaccine dose. AZD1222 recipients with second doses at about 4 weeks or about 12 weeks were pooled, because spike-specific TCR depth and breadth did not differ between schedules. Vaccinee samples came from UK trials COV001 and COV002, including a single-blind randomized controlled phase 2/3 trial of AZD1222 (ChAdOx1 nCoV-19) in healthy adults. Trial participant PBMC samples were collected at day 0 and day 28 after the second dose for TCRbeta chain sequencing. Sequences were derived from peripheral blood, sampled 28 days after the second AZD1222 dose. The receptor was derived from an adult who received the AZD1222 COVID-19 vaccine. The V and J genes are TRBV6-5 and TRBJ1-5, with the D gene not clear enough to name. This receptor has the CDR3 CATEGVRNQPQHF. The nucleotide sequence reads TGTGCCACCGAAGGCGTGCGCAATCAGCCCCAGCATTTT.